These 11 T cell receptor beta chains were sequenced from one sample in a study of T cells after yellow fever vaccination (dated by TCRdb to the late 2010s). Library prep was done by 5' RACE. TCRdb names Illumina HiSeq 2500 as the instrument used. TCRdb trimmed the raw reads at Q25, called clones with MiXCR and kept productive beta chains. Each record represents a unique CDR3 protein, reported with the most common genes and DNA among its rows. Present in this sample are tens of thousands of distinct CDR3 sequences, 6% to 7.5% of which were seen just once. The top ten clones comprise 36% of the sample. The treatment or condition tag for this specimen amounts to: live attenuated yellow fever vaccine strain. The source was CD8+ T cells sorted from PBMCs, collected 15 days after the yellow fever booster vaccination. Receptors were obtained from a man aged 30 to 45 who received the YFV17D yellow fever vaccine.

As regards this clonotype: A much larger clone lies one base from this, so it may be a read error. The chain couples TRBV2 to TRBJ2-1; TRBD2 agrees at 9 bases. CDR1 is SNHLY and CDR2 is FYNNEI in the germline V gene. The CDR3 is 19 amino acids. The CDR3 sequence is CTICLELAGLGDLYNEQFF. In nucleotides, the CDR3 is TGTACCATCTGTTTAGAACTAGCGGGCTTGGGGGACCTTTACAATGAGCAGTTCTTC.

In its sample, this clonotype was seen many times. The rearrangement uses TRBV9 and TRBJ2-3, with TRBD2 matching 7 bases. The CDR3 totals 15 residues. The germline CDR1 and CDR2 sequences are SGDLS and YYNGEE. With 3 bases clipped from V and 6 bases from J, the junction kept 10 bases outside the gene matches. The CDR3 sequence is CASSAAGTILDTQYF. DNA for the CDR3: TGTGCCAGCAGCGCGGCCGGGACTATTCTCGATACGCAGTATTTT.

A word on this clonotype: A junction boundary mismatches the germline segment, possibly from a read error. The V gene is TRBV5-1, the J gene TRBJ2-2; D gene unclear. The V gene's germline CDR1 is SGHRS and CDR2 YFSETQ. This CDR3 comprises 11 residues. The CDR3 sequence is CATSFTGELFF. The CDR3 DNA sequence: TGCGCCACCAGCTTTACCGGGGAGCTGTTTTTT.

The sample holds many counts of this clonotype. The V gene is TRBV4-3, the J gene TRBJ2-2, with 12 bases lining up with TRBD2. This CDR3 is 19 amino acids long. The germline V gene has CDR1 LGHNA and CDR2 YSLEER. Trimming took 3 bases from V and 3 from J; bases not matched to a gene: 11. CDR3 sequence reads: CASSQGTSGPEGDTGELFF. The CDR3 DNA reads as TGCGCCAGCAGCCAGGGGACTAGCGGGCCCGAGGGGGACACCGGGGAGCTGTTTTTT.

The sample holds a few counts of this clonotype. V and J are TRBV5-6 and TRBJ1-2; D not resolved. Trimming removed 2 bases at V and 8 bases at J, with 10 bases between. This CDR3 spans 12 amino acids. From germline, CDR1 is SGHDT and CDR2 YYEEEE. CDR3: CASSFSWNGYTF. The CDR3 nucleotides read TGTGCCAGCAGCTTTTCTTGGAACGGCTACACCTTC.

This clonotype has a count of ten or more. The rearrangement joins TRBV15 to TRBJ2-2; 10 nucleotides agree with TRBD2. The CDR3 is 14 amino acids. The ends lost 6 bases at V and 6 bases at J; junction bases unmatched: 4. Germline V gives CDR1 LNHNV, CDR2 YYDKDF (reference sequence). As DNA, the CDR3 is TGTGCCACCAGGCCTAGCGGGAGTTCCGGGGAGCTGTTTTTT. The encoded protein is CATRPSGSSGELFF.

This clonotype showed up many times. The chain has TRBV7-3 and TRBJ2-1; D unclear. Germline V gene data show CDR1 as SGHTA and CDR2 as FQGTGA. The ends were cut back, 3 bases at V and 10 bases at J, with 13 bases in the middle. CDR3 length equals 13 residues. CDR3 nucleotide sequence: TGTGCCAGCAGCTTTCCCGGCGATGCCGAGCAGTTCTTC. Amino acids: CASSFPGDAEQFF. Together with reference TRBV7-3 and TRBJ2-1, the CDR3 gives the full variable domain: GAGVSQTPSNKVTEKGKYVELRCDPISGHTALYWYRQSLGQGPEFLIYFQGTGAADDSGLPNDRFFAVRPEGSVSTLKIQRTERGDSAVYLCASSFPGDAEQFFGPGTRLTVL.

The rearrangement joins TRBV7-9 to TRBJ2-5, with D hard to call. The CDR3 is made up of 13 amino acids. The V end lost 5 bases, the J end lost 0 bases, and 7 bases lay between the germline ends. Per the germline V gene, CDR1 is SEHNR and CDR2 is FQNEAQ (reference sequence). The CDR3 region is CASSPENQETQYF. The CDR3 DNA reads TGTGCCAGCAGCCCCGAGAACCAAGAGACCCAGTACTTC.

V is TRBV18 and J is TRBJ2-7; D might be TRBD1 (5 bases). Germline V gives CDR1 KGHSH, CDR2 LQKENI. V gave up 3 bases and J gave up 4 bases, with 19 bases separating them. The CDR3 is made up of 16 amino acids. CDR3 sequence: CASSPGLSYLEYEQYF. Written as DNA, the CDR3 is TGTGCCAGCTCACCGGGGCTATCATATCTAGAATACGAGCAGTACTTC.

This clonotype was counted many times. The J gene is TRBJ2-2, the V gene TRBV6-2 or TRBV6-3, with D possibly TRBD2 on 5 matching bases. The V gene lost 6 bases and the J gene lost 6 bases, with 26 bases spanning the gap. CDR1 is MNHEY and CDR2 is SVGEGT in the germline V gene. The CDR3 has 18 amino acids. The chain's CDR3 is CASRLDGVRSPSPGELFF. As DNA, the CDR3 is TGTGCCAGCAGATTAGACGGGGTACGGAGTCCCTCTCCCGGGGAGCTGTTTTTT.

In its sample, this clonotype was seen many times. V gene TRBV11-2 combines with J gene TRBJ2-4; D perhaps matches TRBD2 (6 bases). Trimming took off 4 bases at V and 1 base at J, with 17 bases between the two ends. The CDR3 is 17 residues long. CDR1 and CDR2 (germline): SGHAT, FQNNGV. The CDR3 spells CASSSGGLGSAKNIQYF. DNA for the CDR3: TGTGCCAGCAGCTCAGGAGGGCTTGGGAGCGCCAAAAACATTCAGTACTTC.